The 9 T cell receptor beta chains below all came from one sample that was sequenced in a study of sequential checkpoint blockade in melanoma (dated by TCRdb to between 2018 and 2021). Library generation was performed with the immunoSEQ multiplex PCR assay. The source is immuneACCESS, and TCRdb retained only in-frame sequences with V and J called. Part of the clones is not carried over; for the studies checked, unresolved V genes explain less than half of this, and the remainder is unexplained. This sample is represented by roughly 30,000 clones; 75% to 85% of them were singletons. Clones ranked in the top ten supply around 16% of the sample. This specimen's treatment or condition label, interpreted: randomized to nivolumab then ipilimumab (arm A) or the reverse (arm B). The sequences come from CD8+ T cells sorted from blood (inferred from file names), collected from a patient given nivolumab and ipilimumab in sequence. These TCRs come from a human donor with melanoma.

This chain connects TRBV5-1 to TRBJ2-7; the D gene is possibly TRBD1 (6 bases). Looked up from germline, CDR1 is SGHRS and CDR2 is YFSETQ. The CDR3 is 14 amino acids. Trimming removed 0 bases at V and 5 bases at J, with 12 bases between. CDR3 sequence (DNA): TGCGCCAGCAGCTTGGGTCAGGGGAGTAACGAGCAGTACTTC. Its translation: CASSLGQGSNEQYF.

The chain employs TRBV4-1 and TRBJ2-5, with D maybe TRBD1 (5 bases). This CDR3 has 14 amino acids. Germline CDR1 reads MGHRA; CDR2 reads YSYEKL. Deletions cut 3 bases from V and 0 bases from J, with 8 bases between. CDR3 nucleotide sequence: TGCGCCAGCAGCCATCAGACAGACCAAGAGACCCAGTACTTC. Translated: CASSHQTDQETQYF.

V usage is TRBV19 and J usage is TRBJ1-5; a weak D match, TRBD1 (6 bases). Trimming removed 2 bases from V and 5 bases from J, with 13 bases in between. This CDR3 has 15 amino acids. The V gene's germline CDR1 is LNHDA and CDR2 SQIVND (reference sequence). CDR3 coding DNA: TGTGCCAGTAGTATACGGGGGGCTGGTTATCAGCCCCAGCATTTT. Amino acids: CASSIRGAGYQPQHF.

The chain combines TRBV30 with TRBJ2-5; the match to TRBD1 covers 7 bases. Trimming took 6 bases from V and 1 from J; bases not matched to a gene: 8. The CDR3 consists of 14 residues. Per the germline V gene, CDR1 is GTSNPN and CDR2 is SVGIG (reference sequence). CDR3 protein: CACLPDRVQETQYF. CDR3 nucleotide sequence: TGTGCCTGTTTACCCGACAGGGTCCAAGAGACCCAGTACTTC.

The chain uses TRBV29-1 and TRBJ1-2, with 8 bases aligning to TRBD1. The germline V gene encodes CDR1 SQVTM and CDR2 ANQGSEA. The CDR3 has 12 amino acids. Trimming at V came to 6 bases and at J to 4 bases, leaving 4 bases not matched to a gene. CDR3: CSVTGEGYGYTF. Here the CDR3 DNA reads TGCAGCGTGACAGGGGAGGGCTATGGCTACACCTTC.

The rearrangement joins TRBV13 to TRBJ1-1; the match to TRBD1 covers 7 bases. V lost 4 bases and J lost 4; bases outside the gene matches: 9. This CDR3 is built from 15 residues. CDR1 and CDR2 from the germline V gene are PRHDT and FYEKMQ (reference sequence). The CDR3: CASSWTGGWSTEAFF. Here the CDR3 DNA reads TGTGCCAGCAGCTGGACAGGAGGGTGGAGCACTGAAGCTTTCTTT.

The chain joins TRBV4-3 to TRBJ2-5, with 8 bases that match TRBD2. The trim removed 1 base at V and 2 bases at J, leaving 9 bases unmatched. The germline V gene encodes CDR1 LGHNA and CDR2 YSLEER. This CDR3 is 17 amino acids long. CDR3 amino acids: CASSQAPGGGGQETQYF. The CDR3 DNA sequence: TGCGCCAGCAGCCAAGCTCCGGGGGGGGGAGGACAAGAGACCCAGTACTTC.

The sample holds a few counts of this clone. Other nucleotide sequences in the sample specify the same CDR3. The chain couples TRBV4-1 to TRBJ1-1; 7 bases fit TRBD1. V dropped 1 base and J dropped 1; count of bases not matched to a gene: 0. The CDR3 covers 14 residues. Per the germline V gene, CDR1 is MGHRA and CDR2 is YSYEKL. In DNA, the CDR3 is TGCGCCAGCAGCCAAGGACAGGGGAACACTGAAGCTTTCTTT. Encoded protein: CASSQGQGNTEAFF.

This clone was counted once. The rearrangement links TRBV6-5 to TRBJ2-7, with D possibly TRBD1 on 6 matching bases. Germline V CDR1 and CDR2: MNHEY, SVGAGI. V lost 5 bases to trimming and J lost 1 base, with 15 bases between them. The CDR3 totals 15 residues. CDR3 loop: CASSNTGSSSYEQYF. Here the CDR3 DNA reads TGTGCCAGCAGTAATACAGGGAGTTCGTCCTACGAGCAGTACTTC.